This entry lists 28 T cell receptor beta chains sequenced from one sample in a study of T-cell reconstitution after alpha-beta-depleted transplantation in children. Unique molecular identifiers tagged the TCRbeta library. MiXCR, applied by TCRdb to the PCR reads, yields one record per CDR3 protein. The sample lists some 220,000 distinct CDR3 sequences, roughly 10% occurring once. This material consisted of PBMCs from the stem cell graft donor, taken from the stem cell graft. Receptors originate from a human donor who donated a stem cell graft to a child with acute lymphoblastic leukemia.

The chain uses TRBV7-6 and TRBJ1-1, with D possibly matching TRBD1 (6 bases). The CDR3 has 12 amino acids. The germline V and J ends were trimmed by 6 bases and 6 bases, with 11 bases remaining between them. Germline CDR1 is SGHVS and CDR2 is FNYEAQ. CDR3 protein: CASSPGASEAFF. CDR3 DNA sequence: TGTGCCAGCAGTCCAGGGGCGTCTGAAGCTTTCTTT.

The rearrangement links TRBV6-1 to TRBJ2-2; tentative D call: TRBD2 (5 bases). The V end was cut by 5 bases, the J end by 4 bases, with 8 bases between. This CDR3 spans 13 amino acids. Germline V gene lookup returns CDR1 MNHNS and CDR2 SASEGT. The CDR3 nucleotides are TGTGCCAGCAGTCAAGGGAGCACCGGGGAGCTGTTTTTT. This sequence encodes CASSQGSTGELFF.

This clonotype has a handful of counts. This rearrangement joins TRBV7-2 to TRBJ2-7; no definite D call. Germline V gives CDR1 SGHTA, CDR2 FQGNSA. The V and J ends lost 5 bases and 2 bases respectively, with 7 bases between them. CDR3 size: 12 residues. The CDR3 spells CASSRSTYEQYF. Here the CDR3 DNA reads TGTGCCAGCAGCCGATCCACCTACGAGCAGTACTTC.

This clonotype was recorded a few times. DNA of the CDR3: TGCAGTGCGTCTTCGGGCGATGGCTACACCTTC. Translating it yields CSASSGDGYTF. The gene calls are TRBV20-1 and TRBJ1-2; no reliable D call. V gave up 6 bases and J gave up 6 bases, with 11 bases separating them. The CDR3 contains 11 residues. CDR1 is DFQATT and CDR2 is SNEGSKA in the germline V gene (reference sequence).

This clonotype has more than one count but fewer than ten. V is TRBV6-1 and J is TRBJ2-5, with D perhaps matching TRBD1 or TRBD2 (6 bases each). CDR1 and CDR2 from the germline V gene are MNHNS and SASEGT. CDR3 length: 14 amino acids. V lost 3 bases and J lost 4, with 12 bases in between. In nucleotides, the CDR3 is TGTGCCAGCAGTGACGGGGGACACATAGAGACCCAGTACTTC. Its protein product is CASSDGGHIETQYF.

This clonotype was observed a few times. The chain couples TRBV29-1 to TRBJ2-5, with D unresolved. The CDR3 is 14 residues long. Germline values: CDR1 SQVTM, CDR2 ANQGSEA. V shed 4 bases and J shed 0 bases, with 12 bases lying between them. In DNA form, the CDR3 reads TGCAGCGTTGGCCCTCCGAGGTACCAAGAGACCCAGTACTTC. Translated: CSVGPPRYQETQYF.

Many counts were recorded for this clonotype. The genes are TRBV24-1 and TRBJ2-1; 9 bases fit TRBD2. The J segment lost 5 bases and the V segment lost 5 bases, leaving 3 bases of the junction unmatched. This CDR3 is built from 14 residues. Per germline, CDR1 KGHDR and CDR2 SFDVKD. The CDR3 spells CATSVSGGHNEQFF. CDR3 DNA: TGTGCCACCAGTGTAAGCGGGGGGCACAATGAGCAGTTCTTC.

The chain employs TRBV7-9 and TRBJ2-5; D not resolved. Per germline, CDR1 SEHNR and CDR2 FQNEAQ (reference sequence). The CDR3 has 11 amino acids. The V end was cut by 7 bases, the J end by 5 bases, with 8 bases between. DNA for the CDR3: TGTGCCAGCACCCTCCTTGAGACCCAGTACTTC. It codes for CASTLLETQYF.

This clonotype was seen only a few times. The chain recombines TRBV5-1 with TRBJ2-3, with TRBD1 matching 9 bases. The CDR3 is 16 amino acids. V lost 4 bases and J lost 2; bases outside the gene matches: 8. Germline V lookup: CDR1 SGHRS, CDR2 YFSETQ. The CDR3 loop reads CASSLTGTGYTDTQYF. The CDR3 coding sequence is TGCGCCAGCAGCCTCACCGGGACAGGGTACACAGATACGCAGTATTTT.

This clonotype has ten or more counts. The chain has TRBV5-5 and TRBJ1-4; D remains ambiguous. Germline assignment: CDR1 SGHKS and CDR2 YYEKEE (reference sequence). This CDR3 comprises 15 residues. The V gene lost 5 bases and the J gene lost 0 bases, with 11 bases spanning the gap. CDR3 coding DNA: TGTGCCAGCAGAAGAAGCGGAGCAACTAATGAAAAACTGTTTTTT. Amino acids: CASRRSGATNEKLFF. Complete variable domain (other parts from reference TRBV5-5 and TRBJ1-4): DAGVTQSPTHLIKTRGQQVTLRCSPISGHKSVSWYQQVLGQGPQFIFQYYEKEERGRGNFPDRFSARQFPNYSSELNVNALLLGDSALYLCASRRSGATNEKLFFGSGTQLSVL.

This clonotype was seen only a few times. The chain combines TRBV12-3 or TRBV12-4 with TRBJ2-7; TRBD1 might be the D (5 bases). The CDR3 is 13 residues long. V was trimmed by 6 bases and J by 2 bases, leaving 11 bases between them. For the CDR3, the DNA is TGTGCCAGCAGACCGGACACGACCTACGAGCAGTACTTC. It encodes CASRPDTTYEQYF.

This clonotype was counted between two and nine times. The chain links TRBV7-8 to TRBJ1-6, with TRBD1 identical over 10 bases. CDR1 is SGHVS and CDR2 is FQNEAQ in the germline V gene. The CDR3 is 15 residues long. With 11 bases clipped from V and 7 bases from J, the junction kept 11 bases outside the gene matches. This CDR3 is CAGRLDRGINSPLHF. The DNA for the CDR3 is TGTGCCGGACGGTTGGACAGGGGGATAAATTCACCCCTCCACTTT.

This chain connects TRBV20-1 to TRBJ2-5; 8 nucleotides match TRBD1. Trimming removed 3 bases from V and 5 bases from J; junction bases left unmatched: 11. The CDR3 runs to 15 residues. Germline lookup yields CDR1 DFQATT and CDR2 SNEGSKA (reference sequence). The CDR3: CSASADRGLTETQYF. For the CDR3, the DNA is TGCAGTGCTAGTGCCGACAGGGGTTTGACGGAGACCCAGTACTTC.

This clonotype showed up just a few times. This chain links TRBV7-8 with TRBJ2-7; D unresolved. V lost 0 bases and J lost 3, with 9 bases in between. The germline CDR1 and CDR2 sequences are SGHVS and FQNEAQ. This CDR3 contains 14 residues. CDR3 sequence (DNA): TGTGCCAGCAGCTTAGCGCGGCAGGACTACGAGCAGTACTTC. It yields the protein CASSLARQDYEQYF.

This clonotype was found many times. The J gene is TRBJ2-3, the V gene TRBV7-8, with TRBD2 matching 11 bases. The CDR3 length is 20 residues. The V gene's germline CDR1 is SGHVS and CDR2 FQNEAQ. The ends lost 1 base at V and 5 bases at J; junction bases unmatched: 17. CDR3 region: CASSLVAPSRLAGTRDTQYF. In DNA form, the CDR3 reads TGTGCCAGCAGCTTAGTAGCCCCCTCCAGACTAGCGGGGACTAGAGATACGCAGTATTTT. Full variable domain (outside the CDR3, taken from reference TRBV7-8 and TRBJ2-3): GAGVSQSPRYKVAKRGQDVALRCDPISGHVSLFWYQQALGQGPEFLTYFQNEAQLDKSGLPSDRFFAERPEGSVSTLKIQRTQQEDSAVYLCASSLVAPSRLAGTRDTQYFGPGTRLTVL.

A remark on this clonotype: Here the CDR3 omits its conserved ending phenylalanine or tryptophan, so a read error is the likely source. The chain links TRBV12-3 or TRBV12-4 to TRBJ1-5, with TRBD1 matching 7 bases. There are 16 residues in the CDR3. J was trimmed by 0 bases and V by 3 bases; bases with no gene match: 5. CDR3 nucleotide sequence: TGTGCCAGCAGTTTTCCCTCAGGGGGTAGCAATCAGCCCCAGCATTGT. Amino acid sequence: CASSFPSGGSNQPQHC.

The table lists this clonotype with a few counts. V gene TRBV6-5 combines with J gene TRBJ1-2; D ambiguous. Germline values: CDR1 MNHEY, CDR2 SVGAGI. The CDR3 sequence is 14 residues long. Trimming cost V 6 bases and J 4 bases, with 15 bases left between them. CDR3 DNA: TGTGCCAGCAGCCCATCGGGCAGCCTCTATGGCTACACCTTC. As protein: CASSPSGSLYGYTF.

This clonotype was seen a few times. The chain couples TRBV20-1 to TRBJ1-1; 12 nucleotides line up with TRBD1. The CDR3 extends over 17 amino acids. V lost 1 base, J lost 4 bases, and 10 bases stayed unmatched. The germline V gene has CDR1 DFQATT and CDR2 SNEGSKA (reference sequence). The CDR3 spells CSARAGTGGARVTEAFF. In DNA, the CDR3 is TGCAGTGCTAGAGCCGGGACAGGGGGCGCCCGGGTCACTGAAGCTTTCTTT.

The genes are TRBV9 and TRBJ2-5; D unresolved. With 7 bases removed from V and 2 bases from J, the gap between germline ends came to 15 bases. CDR1 is SGDLS, CDR2 YYNGEE, per germline. This CDR3 is built from 14 residues. The CDR3 DNA reads as TGTGCCAGCGGGGAAGGCCACCCGCAAGAGACCCAGTACTTC. This sequence encodes CASGEGHPQETQYF.

This clonotype was observed a few times. The CDR3 loop is CASSYDPTSGASSYNEQFF. CDR3 coding DNA: TGCGCCAGCAGCTACGATCCGACTAGCGGGGCGAGTTCCTACAATGAGCAGTTCTTC. This rearrangement joins TRBV4-1 to TRBJ2-1, with 11 positions matching TRBD2. CDR1 is MGHRA and CDR2 is YSYEKL in the germline V gene. The CDR3 sequence is 19 residues long. The V and J ends lost 5 bases and 1 base, in that order; junction bases with no gene match: 13.

This clonotype was seen ten or more times. The chain joins TRBV6-5 to TRBJ2-7, with TRBD2 identical over 7 bases. The germline V gene encodes CDR1 MNHEY and CDR2 SVGAGI. This CDR3 is 13 amino acids long. The junction had 2 bases not matched to a gene; V was cut back by 1 base and J by 5 bases. CDR3 sequence (DNA): TGTGCCAGCAGTTACTACGGGGGGAACGAGCAGTACTTC. This encodes CASSYYGGNEQYF.

V gene TRBV29-1 combines with J gene TRBJ1-2; the match to TRBD1 covers 10 bases. Losses at the gene ends were 7 bases for V and 9 bases for J; bases not matched to a gene: 11. This CDR3 spans 13 amino acids. CDR1 is SQVTM, CDR2 ANQGSEA, per germline. In DNA, the CDR3 is TGCAGCGCTTGGACAGGGGGGAACCTTAGCTACACCTTC. It codes for CSAWTGGNLSYTF.

The sample holds many counts of this clonotype. This chain connects TRBV24-1 to TRBJ1-1; 7 bases agree with TRBD1. Germline CDR1 is KGHDR and CDR2 is SFDVKD. The CDR3 is 19 residues long. After removal of 1 base from V and 0 bases from J, the junction contained 13 bases not matched to a gene. CDR3 coding DNA: TGTGCCACCAGTGATTTCACGGTCGTGAGGGACAGCATGAACACTGAAGCTTTCTTT. Translated, it gives CATSDFTVVRDSMNTEAFF.

In its sample, this clonotype was seen many times. The chain joins TRBV7-2 to TRBJ1-5, with D maybe TRBD1 (5 bases). V lost 5 bases, J lost 2 bases, and 13 bases lay in between. The CDR3 length is 15 residues. CDR1 and CDR2 (germline): SGHTA, FQGNSA. The CDR3 DNA reads TGTGCCAGCAGCATGCCGGGGGGTGGCAATCAGCCCCAGCATTTT. Translating it yields CASSMPGGGNQPQHF.

This clonotype was detected only a few times. The V and J genes are TRBV5-1 and TRBJ2-2; D may be TRBD1 (6 bases). CDR3 length: 18 residues. From germline, CDR1 is SGHRS and CDR2 YFSETQ. V was pared by 1 base and J by 4 bases, with 20 bases between. The CDR3 DNA reads as TGCGCCAGCAGCTTGACGCTCGTCGGCAGGGGCAGCACCGGGGAGCTGTTTTTT. Translating gives CASSLTLVGRGSTGELFF. Full variable domain (rest looked up from reference TRBV5-1 and TRBJ2-2): KAGVTQTPRYLIKTRGQQVTLSCSPISGHRSVSWYQQTPGQGLQFLFEYFSETQRNKGNFPGRFSGRQFSNSRSEMNVSTLELGDSALYLCASSLTLVGRGSTGELFFGEGSRLTVL.

The table lists this clonotype with many counts. The gene calls are TRBV11-2 and TRBJ1-1, with unresolved D. CDR3 length: 14 amino acids. V shed 0 bases and J shed 4 bases, with 9 bases lying between them. Germline CDR1 reads SGHAT; CDR2 reads FQNNGV. CDR3: CASSLDRISTEAFF. CDR3 DNA: TGTGCCAGCAGCTTAGATCGGATCAGCACTGAAGCTTTCTTT.

The chain employs TRBV28 and TRBJ2-5; D is ambiguous. Trimming left V 8 bases short and J 3 bases short, with 10 bases between. CDR3 length: 12 residues. Germline V gene lookup returns CDR1 MDHEN and CDR2 SYDVKM. The CDR3 protein is CASGLLKETQYF. Here the CDR3 DNA reads TGTGCCAGCGGCTTATTGAAAGAGACCCAGTACTTC. The entire variable domain, with the rest obtained from reference TRBV28 and TRBJ2-5, is as follows: DVKVTQSSRYLVKRTGEKVFLECVQDMDHENMFWYRQDPGLGLRLIYFSYDVKMKEKGDIPEGYSVSREKKERFSLILESASTNQTSMYLCASGLLKETQYFGPGTRLLVL.

At least ten counts were recorded for this clonotype. The chain has TRBV5-1 and TRBJ2-5; the D gene is possibly TRBD2 (6 bases). Per germline, CDR1 SGHRS and CDR2 YFSETQ. V shed 2 bases and J shed 1 base, with 12 bases lying between them. The CDR3 loop spans 15 amino acids. As DNA, the CDR3 is TGCGCCAGCAGCTTACCCCGGGACTTCCAAGAGACCCAGTACTTC. Encoded protein: CASSLPRDFQETQYF.